This T cell receptor beta chain was retrieved from a study of blood T cell repertoires in COVID-19. Study-wide context: Samples came from the United States, Italy and Spain, spanning acute and convalescent COVID-19. T cells, B-cell-depleted T cells, or PBMCs provided the cDNA or gDNA that served as material.

Germline CDR1 and CDR2: LGHDT and YNNKEL (reference sequence). V was pared by 4 bases and J by 4 bases, with 13 bases between. The CDR3 covers 14 residues. Sequenced by immunoSEQ multiplex PCR; TCRdb stores in-frame clones only, minus some. The profile shows about 99,000 clones, 87% of them singletons. The clonotype originates from a man aged 45 to 65 in a cohort sampled during active COVID-19. The rearrangement joins TRBV3-1 (or the pseudogene TRBV3-2) to TRBJ2-5; D is unresolved. The sequenced sample was peripheral blood. The CDR3 nucleotides read TGTGCCAGCAGCCCTTCAGGTAGTTCAGAGACCCAGTACTTC. Translation: CASSPSGSSETQYF.